Below are 12 T cell receptor beta chains sequenced from a single sample in a study of regulatory and conventional T cells in breast cancer. A single record per CDR3 protein comes from TCRdb applying MiXCR to the PCR reads. The repertoire holds approximately 9,500 distinct CDR3 sequences, with roughly a third as singletons. The sequencing input was conventional T cells from blood. The receptors were sampled from a male donor in good health.

By sample share, this clonotype is medium-sized (0.01 to 0.1%). The chain uses TRBV5-1 and TRBJ2-7; a weak D match, TRBD1 (5 bases). This CDR3 spans 17 amino acids. The V gene's germline CDR1 is SGHRS and CDR2 YFSETQ. V was cut by 0 bases and J by 2 bases, with 18 bases left in between. The DNA for the CDR3 is TGCGCCAGCAGCTTGGCCTACTTCCAGGGAAAGACCTACGAGCAGTACTTC. Protein: CASSLAYFQGKTYEQYF.

The table lists this clonotype with a few counts. V is TRBV4-2 and J is TRBJ2-7; D is uncertain. With 1 base removed from V and 0 bases from J, the gap between germline ends came to 13 bases. The CDR3 extends over 16 amino acids. CDR1 is LGHNA, CDR2 YNFKEQ, per germline. CDR3: CASSQGGRPSSYEQYF. In DNA, the CDR3 is TGTGCCAGCAGCCAAGGAGGCAGGCCGAGCTCCTACGAGCAGTACTTC.

The chain is built from TRBV11-2 and TRBJ2-1; D may be TRBD1 or TRBD2 (5 bases each). The V gene lost 3 bases and the J gene lost 3 bases, with 18 bases spanning the gap. The CDR3 extends over 17 amino acids. Germline V CDR1 and CDR2: SGHAT, FQNNGV. The CDR3 spells CASSFYAPGALYNEQFF. CDR3 sequence (DNA): TGTGCCAGCAGCTTTTACGCCCCCGGGGCCCTCTACAATGAGCAGTTCTTC.

The rearrangement links TRBV15 to TRBJ2-7; D call uncertain. The V end was cut by 0 bases, the J end by 2 bases, with 11 bases between. The CDR3 contains 15 residues. Germline CDR1 is LNHNV and CDR2 is YYDKDF (reference sequence). CDR3 loop: CATSRDPGVTYEQYF. DNA for the CDR3: TGTGCCACCAGCAGAGATCCTGGGGTGACCTACGAGCAGTACTTC.

V gene TRBV7-9 combines with J gene TRBJ1-2; D gene uncertain. Trimming shortened V by 1 base and J by 5 bases, and 5 bases separated the two germline ends. The germline V gene encodes CDR1 SEHNR and CDR2 FQNEAQ (reference sequence). This CDR3 region has 12 residues. The CDR3 reads CASSLVSYGYTF. The CDR3, as DNA: TGTGCCAGCAGCTTAGTCTCTTATGGCTACACCTTC.

The rearrangement links TRBV5-1 to TRBJ2-1; TRBD2 matches at 9 bases. CDR1 SGHRS and CDR2 YFSETQ come from the germline V gene. The ends lost 1 base at V and 9 bases at J; junction bases unmatched: 8. This CDR3 has 15 amino acids. CDR3 sequence: CASSLQSGGLAEQFF. DNA of the CDR3: TGCGCCAGCAGCTTGCAAAGCGGGGGGCTGGCTGAGCAGTTCTTC.

CDR3 amino acids: CASSQSGSNQPQHF. The DNA for the CDR3 is TGTGCCAGCAGTCAGTCAGGAAGCAATCAGCCCCAGCATTTT. The chain recombines TRBV28 with TRBJ1-5; D is uncertain. V was pared by 5 bases and J by 1 base, with 9 bases between. This CDR3 has 14 residues. Germline assignment: CDR1 MDHEN and CDR2 SYDVKM.

The CDR3 DNA reads TGTGCCAGCAGTTCCCGTGGAGGGGCCACCTACGAGCAGTACTTC. Protein product: CASSSRGGATYEQYF. The chain carries TRBV6-5 and TRBJ2-7, with TRBD2 as a possible D gene (6 bases). The CDR3 runs 15 residues. Trimming pared 4 bases from V and 2 bases from J, leaving 15 bases between. Germline V lookup: CDR1 MNHEY, CDR2 SVGAGI.

A word on this clonotype: No conserved phenylalanine or tryptophan ends this CDR3, so it is likely a read error. This rearrangement joins TRBV5-1 to TRBJ2-3, with 7 bases identical to TRBD1. CDR3 length equals 14 residues. Germline values: CDR1 SGHRS, CDR2 YFSETQ. For the CDR3, the DNA is TGCGCCAGCGGCTTGGGAACTGACAGGGACACGCAGTATCTT. Translated, it gives CASGLGTDRDTQYL.

This clonotype was seen a handful of times. The chain links TRBV11-2 to TRBJ2-3; D possibly corresponds to TRBD1 (5 bases). Germline V gives CDR1 SGHAT, CDR2 FQNNGV. V lost 2 bases and J 2 bases, leaving 11 bases between the germline ends. The length of the CDR3 is 15 residues. CDR3 nucleotides: TGTGCCAGCAGCTTACGTGGGGCCCTCACAGATACGCAGTATTTT. Its translation is CASSLRGALTDTQYF.

This clonotype is labeled as medium-sized. The rearrangement uses TRBV7-2 and TRBJ1-2; no reliable D call. The V end lost 0 bases, the J end lost 0 bases, and 11 bases lay between the germline ends. Germline lookup yields CDR1 SGHTA and CDR2 FQGNSA. The CDR3 runs 16 residues. The CDR3 region has the DNA TGTGCCAGCAGCTTAGCCGCCAGAACCACTAACTATGGCTACACCTTC. The encoded protein is CASSLAARTTNYGYTF.

This clonotype showed up just a few times. The chain is built from TRBV28 and TRBJ2-1; TRBD2 agrees at 7 bases. Germline CDR1 reads MDHEN; CDR2 reads SYDVKM. Trimming removed 6 bases from V and 10 bases from J; junction bases left unmatched: 15. This CDR3 spans 15 amino acids. The CDR3 DNA reads TGTGCCAGCAGGGCAAGCGGGGCCCTACTTCGCGAGCAGTTCTTC. Protein sequence: CASRASGALLREQFF.